One sample yielded the 31 T cell receptor beta chains listed below, sequenced in a study of OX40 agonist ivuxolimab in advanced cancers. Method: immunoSEQ multiplex PCR; TCRdb's copy keeps in-frame clones and lacks some. The table shows roughly 64,000 clones, with around 83% occurring only once. Sequenced here: CD4+ or CD8+ T cells sorted from blood, sampled in a trial of the OX40 agonist ivuxolimab. These receptors all come from an adult with an advanced solid tumor such as melanoma, head and neck, liver or kidney cancer.

This clone has just a few counts. The same CDR3 also results from other DNA sequences found in this sample. V is TRBV5-1 and J is TRBJ1-2; the D is unclear. The length of the CDR3 is 14 residues. Looked up from germline, CDR1 is SGHRS and CDR2 is YFSETQ. With 2 bases removed from V and 2 bases from J, the gap between germline ends came to 10 bases. Here the CDR3 DNA reads TGCGCCAGCAGCTTCGAGACACCCAACTATGGCTACACCTTC. Encoded protein: CASSFETPNYGYTF.

This sequence joins TRBV7-9 and TRBJ2-3; tentative D call: TRBD1 (6 bases). The CDR3 has 13 residues. The germline V and J ends were trimmed by 5 bases and 7 bases, with 13 bases remaining between them. The germline gives CDR1 SEHNR, CDR2 FQNEAQ (reference sequence). The CDR3 DNA is TGTGCCAGCAGCCCCCTTGGGGGCAATACGCAGTATTTT. It yields the protein CASSPLGGNTQYF.

CDR3 region: CASSFYRGSYEQYF. The CDR3 nucleotides are TGTGCCAGCAGCTTTTACAGAGGTTCCTACGAGCAGTACTTC. The rearrangement uses TRBV11-2 and TRBJ2-7, with no clear D. Trimming cost V 3 bases and J 1 base, with 10 bases left between them. CDR3 size: 14 residues. The germline V gene has CDR1 SGHAT and CDR2 FQNNGV.

V and J are TRBV4-3 and TRBJ2-5; 12 bases match TRBD2. The J segment lost 10 bases and the V segment lost 0 bases, leaving 6 bases of the junction unmatched. The germline CDR1 and CDR2 sequences are LGHNA and YSLEER. The CDR3 covers 15 residues. Here the CDR3 reads CASSQDIGLAGIQYF. The CDR3 DNA is TGCGCCAGCAGCCAAGATATAGGACTAGCGGGAATCCAGTACTTC.

The chain uses TRBV5-1 and TRBJ2-2, with D maybe TRBD1 (5 bases). With 5 bases removed from V and 0 bases from J, the gap between germline ends came to 11 bases. This CDR3 has 15 residues. CDR1 and CDR2 (germline): SGHRS, YFSETQ. The CDR3 region has the DNA TGCGCCAGCAGTCTAGGGGATCCGAACACCGGGGAGCTGTTTTTT. Encoded protein: CASSLGDPNTGELFF.

This clone was recorded once. The chain couples TRBV4-2 to TRBJ2-5; 9 nucleotides match TRBD2. The V gene's germline CDR1 is LGHNA and CDR2 YNFKEQ. The CDR3 sequence is 17 residues long. V trimming: 0 bases; J trimming: 1 base; junction bases outside the gene matches: 6. The CDR3 sequence: CASSQEGSGGFQETQYF. The CDR3 nucleotides read TGTGCCAGCAGCCAAGAGGGTAGCGGGGGTTTCCAAGAGACCCAGTACTTC.

V usage is TRBV2 and J usage is TRBJ1-2, with TRBD1 identical over 9 bases. V was pared by 7 bases and J by 3 bases, with 6 bases of the junction left unmatched. The CDR3 runs to 14 residues. Looked up from germline, CDR1 is SNHLY and CDR2 is FYNNEI. The CDR3 sequence: CASTGQGRYYGYTF. DNA for the CDR3: TGTGCCAGCACCGGACAGGGGAGATACTATGGCTACACCTTC.

This clone occurred once. J is TRBJ2-6 and V is TRBV6-6; weak D call: TRBD1 (5 bases). In germline, CDR1 is MNHNY, CDR2 SVGAGI (reference sequence). V shed 6 bases and J shed 0 bases, with 9 bases lying between them. The CDR3 is 15 residues long. The CDR3 loop is CASSPGYSGANVLTF. CDR3 DNA: TGTGCCAGCAGCCCAGGGTACTCTGGGGCCAACGTCCTGACTTTC.

Concerning this clone: Other DNA sequences in this specimen translate into the identical CDR3. The chain uses TRBV19 and TRBJ1-1; D remains unclear. V gave up 3 bases and J gave up 1 base, with 9 bases separating them. The CDR3 spans 14 residues. Looked up from germline, CDR1 is LNHDA and CDR2 is SQIVND (reference sequence). CDR3 residues: CASSMRTENTEAFF. The CDR3 coding sequence is TGTGCCAGTAGTATGAGGACGGAGAACACTGAAGCTTTCTTT.

V is TRBV7-3 and J is TRBJ1-2, with D possibly matching TRBD1 (6 bases). The CDR3 has 15 residues. V was pared by 6 bases and J by 6 bases, with 20 bases between. The germline CDR1 and CDR2 sequences are SGHTA and FQGTGA. The CDR3 spells CASSIIFGGGHGYTF. Written as DNA, the CDR3 is TGTGCCAGCAGTATTATATTCGGGGGCGGGCATGGCTACACCTTC.

This rearrangement joins TRBV29-1 to TRBJ2-2, with 7 bases matching TRBD2. CDR3 length: 14 residues. Trimming cost V 7 bases and J 4 bases; bases outside gene matches: 9. The germline V gene encodes CDR1 SQVTM and CDR2 ANQGSEA. CDR3 sequence reads: CSGVTSLGTGELFF. The CDR3 DNA sequence: TGCAGCGGGGTGACTAGCCTAGGCACCGGGGAGCTGTTTTTT.

This rearrangement joins TRBV11-3 to TRBJ1-2, with a weak D call TRBD1 (5 bases). CDR3 length: 15 amino acids. CDR1 is SGHNT, CDR2 YENEEA, per germline. V lost 3 bases and J 7 bases, leaving 18 bases between the germline ends. CDR3 bases: TGTGCCAGCAGCTTGGGATCTGGGGCGGAAACTGGCTACACCTTC. It is translated as CASSLGSGAETGYTF.

The chain is built from TRBV6-1 and TRBJ2-3; no reliable D call. V was pared by 7 bases and J by 6 bases, with 17 bases between. Germline V gene sequence: CDR1 MNHNS, CDR2 SASEGT. The CDR3 contains 14 residues. The CDR3 reads CASTLDVNTDTQYF. In DNA, the CDR3 is TGTGCCAGCACCCTGGACGTTAATACGGATACGCAGTATTTT.

The chain employs TRBV27 and TRBJ1-5; a weak D match, TRBD1 (6 bases). CDR3 length: 17 residues. Germline-derived CDR1 and CDR2 are MNHEY and SMNVEV (reference sequence). Trimming took 3 bases from V and 1 from J, leaving 16 bases between them. CDR3 DNA sequence: TGTGCCAGCAGTTTGAGGGGGGGCGGATCAAGCAATCAGCCCCAGCATTTT. This codes for CASSLRGGGSSNQPQHF.

The chain carries TRBV30 and TRBJ1-1; 8 bases fit TRBD1. The CDR3 covers 14 residues. The junction had 1 base not matched to a gene; V was cut back by 0 bases and J by 1 base. CDR1 and CDR2 (germline): GTSNPN, SVGIG (reference sequence). The CDR3 protein is CAWSVTGGNTEAFF. The CDR3 DNA is TGTGCCTGGAGTGTAACAGGGGGGAACACTGAAGCTTTCTTT.

The CDR3 DNA sequence: TGTGCCAGCAGCTTAGGACGGACTAGCGCCCGCTACGAGCAGTACTTC. Protein product: CASSLGRTSARYEQYF. The chain recombines TRBV7-8 with TRBJ2-7; 9 bases line up with TRBD2. Germline V gives CDR1 SGHVS, CDR2 FQNEAQ. V gave up 1 base and J gave up 3 bases; unmatched junction bases: 7. The CDR3 is made up of 16 amino acids.

V usage is TRBV6-5 and J usage is TRBJ1-1; no reliable D call. Germline CDR1 and CDR2: MNHEY and SVGAGI. The CDR3 is made up of 15 amino acids. V shed 7 bases and J shed 5 bases, with 20 bases lying between them. CDR3 residues: CASILNGIRWTEAFF. Written as DNA, the CDR3 is TGTGCCAGCATTTTAAACGGGATCCGGTGGACTGAAGCTTTCTTT.

The J gene is TRBJ1-1, the V gene TRBV5-1, with D possibly TRBD1 on 6 matching bases. The CDR3 extends over 15 amino acids. Deletions cut 4 bases from V and 7 bases from J, with 20 bases between. CDR1 is SGHRS and CDR2 is YFSETQ in the germline V gene. The CDR3 region is CASSHLDRLGGEAFF. CDR3 DNA sequence: TGCGCCAGCAGCCACCTAGACAGGCTAGGGGGTGAAGCTTTCTTT.

The V and J genes are TRBV23-1 and TRBJ2-7; D remains ambiguous. TRBV23-1 is labeled an ORF, and its function is uncertain. Trimming shortened V by 7 bases and J by 4 bases, and 23 bases separated the two germline ends. The CDR3 extends over 16 amino acids. The CDR3 loop reads CASTRVKTVRKYEQYF. The CDR3, as DNA: TGCGCCAGCACCAGAGTCAAGACGGTCAGAAAATACGAGCAGTACTTC.

V gene TRBV6-1 combines with J gene TRBJ2-3; either TRBD1 or TRBD2 may fit D (5 bases each). V lost 5 bases to trimming and J lost 6 bases, with 18 bases between them. The CDR3 has 15 residues. Germline loops: CDR1 MNHNS, CDR2 SASEGT. The CDR3 region has the DNA TGTGCCAGCAGTCCCCCGGGGCGCCTCCCGGATACGCAGTATTTT. Its protein product is CASSPPGRLPDTQYF.

The chain combines TRBV5-1 with TRBJ1-2; D call uncertain. V lost 2 bases and J lost 2, with 10 bases in between. This CDR3 comprises 14 residues. Looked up from germline, CDR1 is SGHRS and CDR2 is YFSETQ. CDR3 protein: CASSFTQFNYGYTF. The DNA for the CDR3 is TGCGCCAGCAGCTTCACACAGTTCAACTATGGCTACACCTTC.

J is TRBJ1-2 and V is TRBV6-5; tentative D call: TRBD1 (5 bases). The CDR3 covers 14 residues. The germline V gene encodes CDR1 MNHEY and CDR2 SVGAGI. V lost 6 bases, J lost 0 bases, and 11 bases lay in between. CDR3 residues: CASRDEGSNYGYTF. CDR3 DNA sequence: TGTGCCAGCAGGGACGAGGGGTCTAACTATGGCTACACCTTC.

The V gene is TRBV6-1, the J gene TRBJ1-3; TRBD1 aligns across 12 bases. The CDR3 is 13 amino acids. V lost 6 bases to trimming and J lost 8 bases; unmatched junction nucleotides: 2. The germline gives CDR1 MNHNS, CDR2 SASEGT. The CDR3 loop reads CASRGQGAHTIYF. CDR3 sequence (DNA): TGTGCCAGCAGGGGACAGGGGGCACACACCATATATTTT.

This chain uses TRBV2 with TRBJ2-3, with D tentatively TRBD1 or TRBD2 (6 bases each). Trimming stripped 3 bases from V and 2 bases from J, with 12 bases between. CDR3 length: 15 residues. CDR1 SNHLY and CDR2 FYNNEI come from the germline V gene. The CDR3 reads CASSETGGFTDTQYF. CDR3 sequence (DNA): TGTGCCAGCAGTGAGACCGGGGGCTTCACAGATACGCAGTATTTT.

The rearrangement joins TRBV6-5 to TRBJ1-5, with a possible D match to TRBD1 (6 bases). The CDR3 runs 14 residues. Per germline, CDR1 MNHEY and CDR2 SVGAGI. V was cut by 5 bases and J by 3 bases, with 11 bases left in between. The CDR3 coding sequence is TGTGCCAGCAGTCCAGGGGCGATCAATCAGCCCCAGCATTTT. Encoded protein: CASSPGAINQPQHF.

CDR3 loop: CASSIYLQTEAFF. The CDR3 nucleotides read TGTGCCAGCAGTATATACCTGCAGACTGAAGCTTTCTTT. The gene calls are TRBV6-6 and TRBJ1-1; D gene unclear. Trimming removed 5 bases from V and 5 bases from J, with 12 bases in between. CDR3 length: 13 amino acids. Per the germline V gene, CDR1 is MNHNY and CDR2 is SVGAGI (reference sequence).

The chain has TRBV19 and TRBJ2-1; 8 positions match TRBD1. Trimming at V came to 8 bases and at J to 4 bases, leaving 7 bases not matched to a gene. The CDR3 runs 14 residues. Per the germline V gene, CDR1 is LNHDA and CDR2 is SQIVND (reference sequence). CDR3 in DNA: TGTGCCAGTTTCGGGGGACAGGAGTACAATGAGCAGTTCTTC. Translation gives CASFGGQEYNEQFF.

This clone was seen a handful of times. The chain recombines TRBV27 with TRBJ2-3; TRBD2 might be the D (5 bases). V was trimmed by 6 bases and J by 3 bases, leaving 13 bases between them. Per germline, CDR1 MNHEY and CDR2 SMNVEV (reference sequence). The CDR3 has 14 residues. CDR3 sequence: CASRRDRVTDTQYF. The DNA of the CDR3 is TGTGCCAGCAGACGGGATAGGGTAACAGATACGCAGTATTTT.

This chain links TRBV11-2 with TRBJ1-2, with a tentative D call TRBD1 (5 bases). Between the trimmed V and J ends, which lost 1 base and 3 bases, there was a span of 6 bases. Germline loops: CDR1 SGHAT, CDR2 FQNNGV. The CDR3 totals 13 residues. In DNA, the CDR3 is TGTGCCAGCAGCTTAGGCAGGGACTATGGCTACACCTTC. It yields the protein CASSLGRDYGYTF. Full variable domain (remainder filled in from reference TRBV11-2 and TRBJ1-2): EAGVAQSPRYKIIEKRQSVAFWCNPISGHATLYWYQQILGQGPKLLIQFQNNGVVDDSQLPKDRFSAERLKGVDSTLKIQPAKLEDSAVYLCASSLGRDYGYTFGSGTRLTVV.

The chain recombines TRBV4-3 with TRBJ2-1, with a tentative D call TRBD1 (5 bases). Trimming took off 1 base at V and 12 bases at J, with 16 bases between the two ends. There are 14 residues in the CDR3. Per the germline V gene, CDR1 is LGHNA and CDR2 is YSLEER. The CDR3 sequence: CASSQAQGNSRQFF. CDR3 DNA: TGCGCCAGCAGCCAAGCTCAGGGAAATAGTCGGCAGTTCTTC.

The chain uses TRBV4-1 and TRBJ1-6; 11 bases agree with TRBD1. J lost 9 bases, V lost 0 bases, and 4 bases had no gene match. Germline-derived CDR1 and CDR2 are MGHRA and YSYEKL. The CDR3 totals 16 residues. CDR3 DNA sequence: TGCGCCAGCAGCCAAGAGCCGGGACAGGGGGGTTCACCCCTCCACTTT. Residues: CASSQEPGQGGSPLHF.